This note documents a single TCR beta chain sequence. Its antigen is as yet unknown. Germline assignment: CDR1 LGHNA and CDR2 YSLEER. The ends lost 2 bases at V and 5 bases at J; junction bases unmatched: 10. This CDR3 has 17 amino acids. These data originate in a study of cytomegalovirus exposure and HLA in healthy donors. Study-wide results and limits: The study dropped some indistinguishable V segments, TRBV6-2 and TRBV6-3 among them. In a later analysis, a missense DCLRE1C variant was linked to TCR beta V- and J-gene trimming.

The PCR employed 60 Vbeta primers together with 13 Jbeta primers. The repertoire was sequenced with immunoSEQ multiplex PCR; TCRdb's copy has only in-frame clones and lacks some. The sample lists about 160,000 clones, approximately 72% seen once, with around 2.4% in the top ten. Sequencing was performed on PBMCs. This sequence originates from a female donor in good health and CMV-seronegative. This rearrangement joins TRBV4-3 to TRBJ1-2, with TRBD1 matching over 11 bases. The CDR3 spells CASSQNRMDRGLYGYTF. CDR3 coding DNA: TGCGCCAGCAGCCAAAACCGGATGGACAGGGGGCTTTATGGCTACACCTTC.